This paragraph reports one TCR beta chain. Its binding antigen is unknown. Base qualities are missing; no much larger clone stands one base away. This entry belongs to a study of Ad26.COV2.S vaccination and SARS-CoV-2 variants (dated by TCRdb to about 2021). Regarding the research as a whole: Donors in the vaccine arm were drawn from COV1001, a multicentre, randomized, double-blind, placebo-controlled phase I-IIa trial testing Ad26.COV2.S in healthy adults. Dosing of Ad26.COV2.S was intramuscular, at either 5x10^10 or 1x10^11 viral particles, delivered as one shot or as two shots spaced 56 days apart. Sequencing of the TCRbeta repertoire served to evaluate the specificity and breadth of SARS-CoV-2-reactive T cell receptors following Ad26.COV2.S vaccination. A total of approximately 32 samples were included in the TCR-sequenced set, comprising around 19 Ad26.COV2.S vaccine recipients, 5 placebo recipients and 8 SARS-CoV-2 convalescent individuals. Trial participants were randomized into five groups of five, in which low-dose or high-dose Ad26.COV2.S was given once or twice, or placebo was given on both occasions. Investigators did not know the trial group allocation while performing experiments and assessing outcomes. Overall study results and their limits: Comparing responses between vaccine doses or regimens was not something the study was powered to do. According to the authors, total T cell responses may have been underestimated by the TCR breadth and depth analyses. After vaccination, substantial breadth of spike-specific CD8+ and CD4+ T cell responses was reported. Vaccine and placebo recipients had comparable non-spike TCR breadth, which fits with the vaccine containing only spike. Ad26.COV2.S recipients had higher spike-specific TCR breadth than placebo recipients (P = 0.0014).

Via the germline V gene, CDR1 is MNHEY and CDR2 SVGEGT. V lost 2 bases and J lost 9 bases, and the count of bases not matched to a germline gene is 7. Inclusive of the bounding cysteine and phenylalanine, the CDR3 is 16 residues long. Only CDR3 DNA is held: 48 bases, read in frame from base 1. The immunoSEQ Assay was used to sequence TCRbeta CDR3 regions. After extraction, genomic DNA underwent amplification by bias-controlled multiplex PCR, followed by high-throughput sequencing. As for the authors' bioinformatics: To quantify the absolute abundance of every unique TCRbeta CDR3 region, sequences were collapsed and filtered. Usable DNA was measured by amplifying reference genes present in all nucleated cells, and TCRbeta template counts were normalized to that usable DNA to estimate T cell fraction. Repertoire TCRs were annotated as SARS-CoV-2-specific by exact matching of V gene, CDR3 amino acid sequence and J gene to a known reactive TCR set. The reference SARS-CoV-2 TCR set came from MIRA and was filtered for enrichment in COVID-19-positive ImmuneCODE repertoires, removing public or cross-reactive TCRs. Using the MIRA antigens, annotated TCRs were further analysed by specific ORF or by position within an ORF. Breadth was defined as the number of annotated unique rearrangements divided by the total number of unique productive rearrangements, and depth was defined as the summed frequency of the annotated unique rearrangements. Group comparisons of TCR breadth used two-sided Wilcoxon rank-sum tests. As stored in TCRdb, this immuneACCESS dataset retains in-frame rearrangements with V and J assigned. A fraction of the clones does not appear; measured against another copy, unresolved V genes explain less than half of the discrepancy, and the remainder lacks a known reason. V, J and clone size were drawn from that table, and D and trimming were deduced from the DNA. The sample includes about 350,000 clones, with roughly 84% observed a single time. The ten largest account for around 3% of the sample.

The intended sense of this specimen's treatment or condition label: roughly 19 received Ad26.COV2.S at low or high dose, single or two shots; roughly five received placebo; per-sample allocation not given. Repertoires of vaccine and placebo recipients were sequenced from samples collected on day 63 after the first injection. Cohort 1b enrolled some 25 adults aged 18-55 years at a single site in Boston, USA, between 29 July and 7 August 2020. As a vaccine, Ad26.COV2.S was a replication-incompetent adenovirus type 26 vector that expressed a prefusion-stabilized SARS-CoV-2 spike protein derived from the original Wuhan strain.

This receptor was identified in a person between 18 and 65 years old who received the Ad26.COV2.S COVID-19 vaccine or a placebo. Sequenced here: peripheral blood, sampled in a trial of Ad26.COV2.S vaccine versus placebo. The rearranged chain carries TRBV6-2 or TRBV6-3 and TRBJ2-2; 12 central bases correspond to TRBD2. The sequenced DNA: TGTGCCAGCAGTTACCCGCCTAGCGGGGGGGCACGGGAGCTGTTTTTT. It specifies CASSYPPSGGARELFF.